The clone carrying this T cell receptor (beta chain) occurred many times. The target antigen is unknown. This sample is drawn from a study of regulatory T cells in long-lasting Graves disease. Points from the study as a whole: The analysis examined peripheral blood only and excluded thyroid tissue.

V was pared by 0 bases and J by 5 bases, with 16 bases between. Germline lookup yields CDR1 MNHEY and CDR2 SVGAGI. CDR3 length: 16 amino acids. Library construction for TCR beta used iRepertoire HTBI primers and Arm-PCR of CDR3 regions. A single record per CDR3 protein comes from TCRdb applying MiXCR to the multiplex PCR reads. This table holds 550,000 to 700,000 distinct CDR3 sequences, 15% to 20% found once. The time point here: newly diagnosed GD, antithyroid drugs for less than 3 months. PBMC RNA served as the TCR library source. These data are also associated with another study on T cells in Graves' hyperthyroidism and ophthalmopathy. That study reports: The diagnoses drew upon clinical symptoms, serum thyroxine and TRAb, thyroid ultrasound and orbital computed tomography. Most clonotypes expanded in thyroid above 0.001 were likewise present in blood. Ophthalmopathy was told apart from stable hyperthyroidism by a 13 V-J model.

The receptor comes from a man aged 18-30 years with Graves disease. The chain is built from TRBV6-5 and TRBJ1-2, with a possible D match to TRBD1 (6 bases). Sample: peripheral blood mononuclear cells (PBMCs), taken at new diagnosis, from a patient treated with antithyroid drugs. The CDR3 here is CASSYSTGGVGYGYTF. The CDR3 region has the DNA TGTGCCAGCAGTTACTCGACAGGAGGGGTAGGATATGGCTACACCTTC.